This T cell receptor beta chain was sequenced for a study of blood T cell repertoires in COVID-19 (dated by TCRdb to the early 2020s). For the wider study: Samples from collaborators originated in the United States, Italy and Spain and spanned both the acute and convalescent phases of COVID-19. The material from the prospective study consisted of cDNA or gDNA derived from T cells, B-cell-depleted T cells, or PBMCs. Subjects who had been exposed to COVID-19, were actively infected with it, or had recovered from it provided the deeply sampled blood TCRbeta repertoires that made up the dataset. The repertoires were released in a freely available public database intended as a resource for research on the immune response to SARS-CoV-2. The samples were drawn from two sources: the first 160 participants of the ongoing ImmuneRACE study, and 950 to 1,500 subjects contributed by 6 global collaborators. Nearly every sample came with metadata listing a de-identified subject ID, COVID-19 status, age in years and sex. Where HLA class I and class II types were available, the types were taken from metadata supplied by the sample provider, not from assay-based typing.

Overall results and qualifications from the work: Clinical and demographic metadata were provided uncurated, with the amount varying by source and participant.

The immunoSEQ Assay, a bias-controlled multiplex PCR, was used to amplify TCRbeta CDR3 regions from genomic DNA. The authors' pipeline ran thus. The number of nucleated cells in each sample was estimated by amplification of reference gene primers within the assay. To quantify the absolute abundance of each unique TCRbeta CDR3 rearrangement, sequence reads were collapsed and filtered. Productive Simpson clonality was computed per sample as the square root of Simpson's diversity index over productive rearrangements. Not all clones reach the TCRdb copy of this immuneACCESS table, which keeps in-frame sequences only. Checked studies attribute under half of the gap to unresolved V genes and leave the rest unexplained. That table gives V, J and clone size, and the DNA gave D and trimming. For this sample the table gives 200,000 to 250,000 clones, of which roughly nine tenths were detected only once. The ten most abundant clones make up approximately 6.2% of the sample.

This clone was seen only a few times. This clone's antigen is unknown. No much larger clone is present one base from it, and per-base qualities are unavailable. Whole blood was collected in K2EDTA tubes by collaborating institutions according to the institutions' own protocols. For TCRbeta analysis, collaborators shipped samples as frozen whole blood, isolated PBMCs, or DNA extracted from either of those sample types. From cysteine to phenylalanine, the CDR3 is 14 amino acids long. Only CDR3 DNA remains: 42 bases, in frame from the first base. According to the germline V gene, CDR1 reads SGHRS and CDR2 reads YFSETQ. The V and J ends are trimmed by 5 bases and 9 bases, leaving 15 bases between them.

This receptor was obtained from a man aged 60 to 75 with acute or convalescent COVID-19. Recombination connected TRBV5-1 to TRBJ1-6; D gene: possibly TRBD1, on 6 matching bases. The source material was peripheral blood. The bases read TGCGCCAGCAGAAGGGCAGGGGACGGTTCACCCCTCCACTTT. Protein translation: CASRRAGDGSPLHF.